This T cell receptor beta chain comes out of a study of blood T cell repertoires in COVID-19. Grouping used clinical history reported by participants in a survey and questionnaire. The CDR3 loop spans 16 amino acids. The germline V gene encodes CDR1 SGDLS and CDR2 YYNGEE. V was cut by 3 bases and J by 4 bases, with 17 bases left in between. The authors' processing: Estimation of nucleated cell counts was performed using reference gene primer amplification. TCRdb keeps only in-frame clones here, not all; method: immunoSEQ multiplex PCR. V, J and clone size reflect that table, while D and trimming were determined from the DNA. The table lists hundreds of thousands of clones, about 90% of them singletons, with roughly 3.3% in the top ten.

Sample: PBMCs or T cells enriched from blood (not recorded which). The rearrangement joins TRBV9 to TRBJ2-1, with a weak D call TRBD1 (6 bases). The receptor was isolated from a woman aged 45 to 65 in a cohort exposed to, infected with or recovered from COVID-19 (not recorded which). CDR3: CASSGRQVSVYNEQFF. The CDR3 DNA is TGTGCCAGCAGCGGTCGACAGGTCTCGGTTTACAATGAGCAGTTCTTC.